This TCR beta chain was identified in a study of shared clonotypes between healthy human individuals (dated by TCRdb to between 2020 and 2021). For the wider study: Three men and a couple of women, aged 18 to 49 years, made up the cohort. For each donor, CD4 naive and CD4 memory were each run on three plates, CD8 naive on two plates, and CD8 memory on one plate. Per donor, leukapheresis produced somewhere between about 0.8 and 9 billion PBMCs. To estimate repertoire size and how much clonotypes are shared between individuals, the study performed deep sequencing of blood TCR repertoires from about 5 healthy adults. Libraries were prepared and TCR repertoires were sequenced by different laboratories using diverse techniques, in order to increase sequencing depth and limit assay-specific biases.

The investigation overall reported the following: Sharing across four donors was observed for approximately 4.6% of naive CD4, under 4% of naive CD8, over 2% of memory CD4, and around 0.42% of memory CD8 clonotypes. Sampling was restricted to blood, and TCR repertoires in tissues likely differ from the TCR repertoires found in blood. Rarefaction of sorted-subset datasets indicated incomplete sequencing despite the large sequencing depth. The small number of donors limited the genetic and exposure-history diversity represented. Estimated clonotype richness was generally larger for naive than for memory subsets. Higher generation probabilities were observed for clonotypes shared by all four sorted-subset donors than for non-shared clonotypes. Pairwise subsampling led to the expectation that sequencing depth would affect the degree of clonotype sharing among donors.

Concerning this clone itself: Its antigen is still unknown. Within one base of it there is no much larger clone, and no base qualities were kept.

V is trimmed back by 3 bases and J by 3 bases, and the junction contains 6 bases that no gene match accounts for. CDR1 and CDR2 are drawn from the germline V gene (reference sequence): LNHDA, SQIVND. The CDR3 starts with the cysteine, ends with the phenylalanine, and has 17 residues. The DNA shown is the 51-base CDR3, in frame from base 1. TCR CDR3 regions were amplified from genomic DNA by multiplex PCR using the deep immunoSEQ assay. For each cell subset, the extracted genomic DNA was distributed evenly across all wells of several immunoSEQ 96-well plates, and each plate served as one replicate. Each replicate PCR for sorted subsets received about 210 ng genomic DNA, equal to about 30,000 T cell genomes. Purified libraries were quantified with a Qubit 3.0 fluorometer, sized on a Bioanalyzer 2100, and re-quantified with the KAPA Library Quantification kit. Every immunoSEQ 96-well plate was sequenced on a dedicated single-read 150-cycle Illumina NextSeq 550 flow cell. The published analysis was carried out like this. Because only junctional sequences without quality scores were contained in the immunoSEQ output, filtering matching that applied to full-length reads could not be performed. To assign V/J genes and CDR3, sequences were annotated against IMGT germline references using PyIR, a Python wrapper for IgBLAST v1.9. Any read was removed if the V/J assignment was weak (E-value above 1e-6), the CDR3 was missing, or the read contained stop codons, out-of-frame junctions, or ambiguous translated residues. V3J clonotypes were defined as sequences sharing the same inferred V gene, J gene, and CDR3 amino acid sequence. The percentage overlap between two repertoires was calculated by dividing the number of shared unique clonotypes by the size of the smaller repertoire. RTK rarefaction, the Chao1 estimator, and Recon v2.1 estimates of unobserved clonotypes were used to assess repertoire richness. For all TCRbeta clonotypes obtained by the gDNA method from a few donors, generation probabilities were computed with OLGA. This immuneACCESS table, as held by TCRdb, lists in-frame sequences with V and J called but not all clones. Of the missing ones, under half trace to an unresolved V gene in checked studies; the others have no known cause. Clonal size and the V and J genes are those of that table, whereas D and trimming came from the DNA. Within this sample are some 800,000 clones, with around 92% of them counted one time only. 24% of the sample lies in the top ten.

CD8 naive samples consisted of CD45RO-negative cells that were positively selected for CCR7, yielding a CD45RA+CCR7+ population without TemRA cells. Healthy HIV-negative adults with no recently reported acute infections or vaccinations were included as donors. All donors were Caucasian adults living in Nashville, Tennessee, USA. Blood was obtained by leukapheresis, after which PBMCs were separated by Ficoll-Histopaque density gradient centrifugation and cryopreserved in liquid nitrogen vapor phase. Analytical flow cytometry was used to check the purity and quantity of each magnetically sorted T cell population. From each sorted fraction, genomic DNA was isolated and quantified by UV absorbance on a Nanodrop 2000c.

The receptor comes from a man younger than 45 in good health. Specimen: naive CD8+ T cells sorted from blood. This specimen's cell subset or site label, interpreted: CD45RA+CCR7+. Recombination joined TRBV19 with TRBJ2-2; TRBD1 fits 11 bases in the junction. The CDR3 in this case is CASSIPGQGAYTGELFF. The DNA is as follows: TGTGCCAGTAGTATTCCTGGACAGGGGGCCTACACCGGGGAGCTGTTTTTT.